This TCR beta chain was identified during a study of graft-versus-host responses after intestinal transplantation. On this clone itself: What it recognizes is unknown.

TCRdb's table, derived via immunoSEQ multiplex PCR, lists solely in-frame clones and lacks some. This table has around 110,000 clones, around nine tenths appearing once. The CDR3 has 15 amino acids. J was trimmed by 7 bases and V by 3 bases; bases with no gene match: 8. From germline, CDR1 is SGHRS and CDR2 YFSETQ. The origin of this receptor is a human donor who received an intestinal transplant. The J gene is TRBJ2-1, the V gene TRBV5-1; 9 bases line up with TRBD2. This material consisted of unstimulated CD4+ T cells sorted from spleen or lymph node cells, taken before intestinal transplant. DNA for the CDR3: TGCGCCAGCAGCTACCCTAGCGGGAAAGGGAATGAGCAGTTCTTC. It specifies CASSYPSGKGNEQFF.